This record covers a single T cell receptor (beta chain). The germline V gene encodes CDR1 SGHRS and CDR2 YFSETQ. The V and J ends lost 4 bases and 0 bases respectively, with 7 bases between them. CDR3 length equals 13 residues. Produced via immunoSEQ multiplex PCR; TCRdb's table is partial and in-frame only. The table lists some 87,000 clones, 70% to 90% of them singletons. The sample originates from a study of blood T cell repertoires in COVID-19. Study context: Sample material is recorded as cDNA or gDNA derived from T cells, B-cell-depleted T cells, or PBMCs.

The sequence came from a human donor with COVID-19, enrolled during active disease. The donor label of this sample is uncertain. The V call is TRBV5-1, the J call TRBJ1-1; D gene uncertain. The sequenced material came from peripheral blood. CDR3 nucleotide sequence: TGCGCCAGCAGCGCGGGCCTGAACACTGAAGCTTTCTTT. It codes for CASSAGLNTEAFF.